This T cell receptor (beta chain) stems from a study of identical twins. General study findings and limits: There were fewer insertions in abundant cord blood beta clonotypes, but memory repertoires showed no such pattern.

This clonotype was counted between two and nine times. Its target is not known. The donor group consisted entirely of healthy Caucasians. This CDR3 spans 19 amino acids. The trim removed 3 bases at V and 5 bases at J, leaving 14 bases unmatched. Unique molecular identifiers were in the cDNA, with template-switch universal primer binding. TCRdb recomputed calls from the 5' RACE reads with MiXCR, one row per CDR3 protein. The sample contains hundreds of thousands of distinct CDR3 sequences, roughly 7.2% of which appear only once. This sample also belongs to another study, concerning yellow fever vaccine responses in identical twins.

This rearrangement joins TRBV12-3 or TRBV12-4 to TRBJ2-2; 11 bases match TRBD2. This TCR was sampled from a woman under 30 in good health. Sequencing was done on a sample of PBMCs. The CDR3 region has the DNA TGTGCCAGCAGTTTCTCCGGGACTAGCGGCCAGTTGGGGACCGGGGAGCTGTTTTTT. Residues: CASSFSGTSGQLGTGELFF.